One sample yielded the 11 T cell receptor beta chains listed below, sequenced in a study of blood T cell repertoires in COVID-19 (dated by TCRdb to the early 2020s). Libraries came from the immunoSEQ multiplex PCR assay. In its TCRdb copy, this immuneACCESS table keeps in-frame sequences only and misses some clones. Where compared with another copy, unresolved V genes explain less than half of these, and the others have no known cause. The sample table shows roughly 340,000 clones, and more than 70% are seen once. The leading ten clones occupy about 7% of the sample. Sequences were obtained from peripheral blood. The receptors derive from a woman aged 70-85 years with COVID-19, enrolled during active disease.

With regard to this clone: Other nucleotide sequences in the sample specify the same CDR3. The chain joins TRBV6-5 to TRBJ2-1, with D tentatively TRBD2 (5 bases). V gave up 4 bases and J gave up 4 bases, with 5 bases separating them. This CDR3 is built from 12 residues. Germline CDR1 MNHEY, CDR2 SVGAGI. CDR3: CASSSGYNEQFF. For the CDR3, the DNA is TGTGCCAGCAGTTCGGGGTACAATGAGCAGTTCTTC.

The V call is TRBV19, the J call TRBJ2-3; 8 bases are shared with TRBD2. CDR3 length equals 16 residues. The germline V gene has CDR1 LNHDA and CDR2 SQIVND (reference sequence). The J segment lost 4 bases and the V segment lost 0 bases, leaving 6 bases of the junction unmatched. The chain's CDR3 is CASSIDGTRASDTQYF. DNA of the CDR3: TGTGCCAGTAGTATAGATGGGACTAGAGCGTCAGATACGCAGTATTTT.

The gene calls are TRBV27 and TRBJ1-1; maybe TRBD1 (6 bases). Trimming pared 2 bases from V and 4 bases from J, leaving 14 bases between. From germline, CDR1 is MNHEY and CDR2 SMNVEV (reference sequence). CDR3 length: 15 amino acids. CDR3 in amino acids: CASSLGGSRTTEAFF. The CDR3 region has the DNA TGTGCCAGCAGTTTAGGGGGCTCCAGGACCACTGAAGCTTTCTTT.

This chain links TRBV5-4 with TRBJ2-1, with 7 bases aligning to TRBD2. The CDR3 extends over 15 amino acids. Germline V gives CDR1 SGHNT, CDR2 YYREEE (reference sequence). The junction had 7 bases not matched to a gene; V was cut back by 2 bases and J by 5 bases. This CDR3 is CASSFPGGPDNEQFF. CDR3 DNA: TGTGCCAGCAGCTTCCCGGGGGGACCTGACAATGAGCAGTTCTTC.

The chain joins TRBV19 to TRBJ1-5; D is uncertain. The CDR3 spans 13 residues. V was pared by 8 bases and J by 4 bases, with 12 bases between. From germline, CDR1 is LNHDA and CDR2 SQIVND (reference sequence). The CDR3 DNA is TGTGCCAGTTCTAACGAGCCGAATCAGCCCCAGCATTTT. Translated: CASSNEPNQPQHF.

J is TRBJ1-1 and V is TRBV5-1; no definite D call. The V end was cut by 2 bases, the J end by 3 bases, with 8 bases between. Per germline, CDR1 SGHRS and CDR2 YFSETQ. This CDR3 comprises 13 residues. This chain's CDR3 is CASSFGLDTEAFF. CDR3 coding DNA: TGCGCCAGCAGCTTTGGACTAGACACTGAAGCTTTCTTT. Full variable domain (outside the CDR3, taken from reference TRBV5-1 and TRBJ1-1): KAGVTQTPRYLIKTRGQQVTLSCSPISGHRSVSWYQQTPGQGLQFLFEYFSETQRNKGNFPGRFSGRQFSNSRSEMNVSTLELGDSALYLCASSFGLDTEAFFGQGTRLTVV.

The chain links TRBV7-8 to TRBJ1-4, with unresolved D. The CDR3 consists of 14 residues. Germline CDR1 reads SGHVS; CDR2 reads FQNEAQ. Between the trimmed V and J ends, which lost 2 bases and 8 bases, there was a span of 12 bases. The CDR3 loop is CASSLKPLGEKLFF. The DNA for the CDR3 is TGTGCCAGCAGCTTAAAACCACTCGGGGAAAAACTGTTTTTT.

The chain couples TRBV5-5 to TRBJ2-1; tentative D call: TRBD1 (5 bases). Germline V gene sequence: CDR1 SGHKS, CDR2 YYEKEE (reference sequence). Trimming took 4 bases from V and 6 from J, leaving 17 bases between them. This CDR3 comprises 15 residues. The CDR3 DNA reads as TGTGCCAGCAGCAGAGACAGCACCTCTCCCAATGAGCAGTTCTTC. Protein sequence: CASSRDSTSPNEQFF.

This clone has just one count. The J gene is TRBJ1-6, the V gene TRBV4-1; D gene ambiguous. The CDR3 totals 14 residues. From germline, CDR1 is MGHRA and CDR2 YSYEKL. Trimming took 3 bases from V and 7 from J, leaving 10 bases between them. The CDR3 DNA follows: TGCGCCAGCAGCCATCCTGTTCCCAATTCACCCCTCCACTTT. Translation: CASSHPVPNSPLHF.

CDR3 protein: CASSDPWDTPRDTEAFF. The CDR3 DNA follows: TGTGCCAGCAGTGACCCTTGGGACACCCCCAGGGACACTGAAGCTTTCTTT. This chain joins TRBV6-4 and TRBJ1-1, with D tentatively TRBD1 (6 bases). There are 17 residues in the CDR3. Trimming removed 2 bases from V and 3 bases from J, with 19 bases in between. Germline CDR1 MRHNA, CDR2 SNTAGT.

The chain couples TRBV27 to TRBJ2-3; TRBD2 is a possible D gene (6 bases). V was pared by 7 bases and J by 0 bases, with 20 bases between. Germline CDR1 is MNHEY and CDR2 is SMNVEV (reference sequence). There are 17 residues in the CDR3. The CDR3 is CASKWRDSGGSTDTQYF. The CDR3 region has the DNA TGTGCCAGCAAATGGAGGGATAGCGGAGGGAGCACAGATACGCAGTATTTT.